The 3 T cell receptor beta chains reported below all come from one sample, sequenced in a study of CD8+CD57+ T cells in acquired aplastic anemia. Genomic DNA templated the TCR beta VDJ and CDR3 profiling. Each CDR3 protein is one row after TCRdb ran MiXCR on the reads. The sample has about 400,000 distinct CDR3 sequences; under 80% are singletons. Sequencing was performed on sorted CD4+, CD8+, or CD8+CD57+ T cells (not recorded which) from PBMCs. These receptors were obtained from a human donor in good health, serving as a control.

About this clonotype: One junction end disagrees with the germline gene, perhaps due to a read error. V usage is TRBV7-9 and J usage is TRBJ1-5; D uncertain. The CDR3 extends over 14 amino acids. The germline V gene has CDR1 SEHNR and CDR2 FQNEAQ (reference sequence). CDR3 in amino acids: CASSPLFAGIPDTF. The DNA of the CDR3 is TGTGCCAGCAGCCCGCTTTTTGCGGGAATCCCAGATACGTTT.

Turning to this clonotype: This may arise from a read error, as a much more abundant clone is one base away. The CDR3 coding sequence is TGTGCCAGCAGTTACGGACAGGAGATTAACTATGACTACACCTTC. Translating it yields CASSYGQEINYDYTF. The chain carries TRBV2 and TRBJ1-2, with TRBD1 identical over 7 bases. Germline lookup yields CDR1 SNHLY and CDR2 FYNNEI. The CDR3 loop spans 15 amino acids.

The CDR3 nucleotides read TGTGCCAGCAGAGGGACAGGGAGGTACGAGCAGTACTTC. It specifies CASRGTGRYEQYF. The rearrangement links TRBV12-3 or TRBV12-4 to TRBJ2-7, with 9 nucleotides matching TRBD1. Trimming took 6 bases from V and 4 from J; bases not matched to a gene: 4. The CDR3 consists of 13 residues.